Shown below are 30 T cell receptor beta chains from a single sample sequenced in a study of cytomegalovirus exposure and HLA in healthy donors. With 60 Vbeta and 13 Jbeta primers, the PCR was carried out. The table came from immunoSEQ multiplex PCR; TCRdb's copy has only in-frame clones and leaves some out. The profile shows some 150,000 clones, 82% of them singletons. Sequencing input: PBMCs. The origin of the receptors is a male donor in good health and CMV-seronegative.

The rearrangement uses TRBV5-5 and TRBJ1-5; the match to TRBD1 covers 11 bases. The CDR3 is 16 residues long. V dropped 4 bases and J dropped 5; count of bases not matched to a gene: 8. The V gene's germline CDR1 is SGHKS and CDR2 YYEKEE (reference sequence). In DNA form, the CDR3 reads TGTGCCAGCAGCGTGGGGGACAGGGGGAGTGATCAGCCCCAGCATTTT. Encoded protein: CASSVGDRGSDQPQHF. Looking up the rest from reference TRBV5-5 and TRBJ1-5 gives the full variable domain: DAGVTQSPTHLIKTRGQQVTLRCSPISGHKSVSWYQQVLGQGPQFIFQYYEKEERGRGNFPDRFSARQFPNYSSELNVNALLLGDSALYLCASSVGDRGSDQPQHFGDGTRLSIL.

The chain recombines TRBV28 with TRBJ1-3; 9 bases fit TRBD1. Trimming removed 8 bases from V and 4 bases from J; junction bases left unmatched: 24. The CDR3 sequence is 20 residues long. Germline V gene lookup returns CDR1 MDHEN and CDR2 SYDVKM. CDR3 nucleotide sequence: TGTGCCAGCCAGGCCCCGCTCGGGGACAGGGAAGGTGTCTCCGGAAACACCATATATTTT. It specifies CASQAPLGDREGVSGNTIYF.

The chain combines TRBV30 with TRBJ2-6; TRBD1 agrees at 8 bases. V trimming: 4 bases; J trimming: 4 bases; junction bases outside the gene matches: 3. Germline V gene data show CDR1 as GTSNPN and CDR2 as SVGIG (reference sequence). The CDR3 runs 14 residues. The CDR3 sequence: CAWTRGPGANVLTF. CDR3 DNA sequence: TGTGCCTGGACCAGGGGGCCAGGGGCCAACGTCCTGACTTTC.

The chain is built from TRBV6-6 and TRBJ2-7, with D unresolved. Looked up from germline, CDR1 is MNHNY and CDR2 is SVGAGI (reference sequence). The CDR3 sequence is 15 residues long. V lost 4 bases and J lost 0, with 13 bases in between. The CDR3: CASSFRASPSYEQYF. The CDR3 DNA sequence: TGTGCCAGCAGTTTTAGAGCTTCACCCTCCTACGAGCAGTACTTC.

This chain joins TRBV30 and TRBJ1-6; D might be TRBD1 (5 bases). The CDR3 runs 17 residues. Germline CDR1 GTSNPN, CDR2 SVGIG (reference sequence). V dropped 7 bases and J dropped 0 bases, with 19 bases sitting between them. In DNA form, the CDR3 reads TGTGCCTCGAAGGGCGGTGACAGAGGCTCCTATAATTCACCCCTCCACTTT. Protein: CASKGGDRGSYNSPLHF. Combining the CDR3 with reference TRBV30 and TRBJ1-6 gives the whole variable domain SQTIHQWPATLVQPVGSPLSLECTVEGTSNPNLYWYRQAAGRGLQLLFYSVGIGQISSEVPQNLSASRPQDRQFILSSKKLLLSDSGFYLCASKGGDRGSYNSPLHFGNGTRLTVT.

J is TRBJ2-5 and V is TRBV7-2, with D possibly being TRBD1 (6 bases). The V and J ends lost 0 bases and 9 bases respectively, with 20 bases between them. The CDR3 has 16 amino acids. Germline V CDR1 and CDR2: SGHTA, FQGNSA. DNA for the CDR3: TGTGCCAGCAGCTTAGCGTCTCGGGCAGGGGACCTTTCCCAGTACTTC. Its protein product is CASSLASRAGDLSQYF.

This chain uses TRBV25-1 with TRBJ2-7; a weak D match, TRBD2 (5 bases). V shed 4 bases and J shed 2 bases, with 15 bases lying between them. The CDR3 has 15 residues. Germline-derived CDR1 and CDR2 are MGHDK and SYGVNS. CDR3 protein: CASSVASDWTYEQYF. The CDR3, as DNA: TGTGCCAGCAGTGTGGCTTCGGACTGGACCTACGAGCAGTACTTC.

The V and J genes are TRBV19 and TRBJ2-7; no firm D call. Germline assignment: CDR1 LNHDA and CDR2 SQIVND (reference sequence). CDR3 length: 11 amino acids. V shed 8 bases and J shed 3 bases, with 8 bases lying between them. CDR3 coding DNA: TGTGCCAGTGGCAGGTTCTACGAGCAGTACTTC. Translating it yields CASGRFYEQYF.

This chain joins TRBV19 and TRBJ1-3; D is possibly TRBD1 (6 bases). In germline, CDR1 is LNHDA, CDR2 SQIVND (reference sequence). The CDR3 extends over 16 amino acids. The germline V and J ends were trimmed by 7 bases and 0 bases, with 16 bases remaining between them. The DNA of the CDR3 is TGTGCCAGTACCGCACAGGGAGCCCTCTCTGGAAACACCATATATTTT. Its protein product is CASTAQGALSGNTIYF.

This clone was seen a handful of times. The chain joins TRBV12-5 to TRBJ2-3; weak D call: TRBD1 (5 bases). CDR3 length: 14 amino acids. V was cut by 7 bases and J by 0 bases, with 11 bases left in between. CDR1 is LGHNT, CDR2 FRNRAP, per germline. CDR3 DNA sequence: TGTGCTAGTGCGGTTGCAGGGAGCACAGATACGCAGTATTTT. This encodes CASAVAGSTDTQYF.

This chain connects TRBV9 to TRBJ2-3, with 9 bases that match TRBD1. The germline V gene has CDR1 SGDLS and CDR2 YYNGEE. This CDR3 contains 15 residues. The J segment lost 4 bases and the V segment lost 5 bases, leaving 8 bases of the junction unmatched. The CDR3 coding sequence is TGTGCCAGCAGAGGGACAGGGAGGCACGCAGATACGCAGTATTTT. Its translation: CASRGTGRHADTQYF.

This chain links TRBV27 with TRBJ2-2, with 7 bases aligning to TRBD2. The germline gives CDR1 MNHEY, CDR2 SMNVEV (reference sequence). The V and J ends lost 3 bases and 4 bases, in that order; junction bases with no gene match: 8. This CDR3 has 16 amino acids. The CDR3 region has the DNA TGTGCCAGCAGTTTGTGGGCGGGAGTAGGCACCGGGGAGCTGTTTTTT. Amino acids: CASSLWAGVGTGELFF.

This chain joins TRBV28 and TRBJ2-5, with TRBD1 as a possible D gene (6 bases). Deletions cut 5 bases from V and 2 bases from J, with 18 bases between. The CDR3 length is 16 residues. Germline CDR1 and CDR2: MDHEN and SYDVKM. CDR3 sequence reads: CASSEQGGEVQETQYF. In DNA, the CDR3 is TGTGCCAGCAGTGAACAGGGTGGCGAGGTACAAGAGACCCAGTACTTC. Variable domain in full (rest from reference TRBV28 and TRBJ2-5): DVKVTQSSRYLVKRTGEKVFLECVQDMDHENMFWYRQDPGLGLRLIYFSYDVKMKEKGDIPEGYSVSREKKERFSLILESASTNQTSMYLCASSEQGGEVQETQYFGPGTRLLVL.

The chain employs TRBV14 and TRBJ2-7, with TRBD1 matching over 7 bases. The CDR3 has 13 amino acids. V was clipped by 1 base and J by 5 bases; unmatched bases: 2. Germline values: CDR1 SGHDN, CDR2 FVKESK. CDR3 amino acids: CASSQGQGNEQYF. CDR3 DNA: TGTGCCAGCAGCCAAGGACAGGGAAACGAGCAGTACTTC.

The J gene is TRBJ2-7, the V gene TRBV7-2; D call uncertain. Germline CDR1 reads SGHTA; CDR2 reads FQGNSA. V lost 2 bases, J lost 5 bases, and 10 bases lay in between. The length of the CDR3 is 13 residues. The CDR3 DNA follows: TGTGCCAGCAGCTTAAGCGCGGCCGACGAGCAGTACTTC. Translated: CASSLSAADEQYF.

The rearrangement links TRBV27 to TRBJ2-3; weak D call: TRBD2 (5 bases). Trimming took off 2 bases at V and 3 bases at J, with 12 bases between the two ends. This CDR3 spans 15 amino acids. Looked up from germline, CDR1 is MNHEY and CDR2 is SMNVEV (reference sequence). The CDR3 DNA is TGTGCCAGCAGTTTAAGGCCTAGCAGGACAGATACGCAGTATTTT. It is translated as CASSLRPSRTDTQYF.

The chain joins TRBV9 to TRBJ2-6; the match to TRBD2 covers 10 bases. Per germline, CDR1 SGDLS and CDR2 YYNGEE. The CDR3 is made up of 17 amino acids. Unmatched junction bases numbered 3, after V lost 3 bases and J lost 0 bases. CDR3 nucleotides: TGTGCCAGCAGCGCTAGCGGGAGAAACTCTGGGGCCAACGTCCTGACTTTC. This translates into CASSASGRNSGANVLTF. The whole variable domain, remainder taken from reference TRBV9 and TRBJ2-6, is DSGVTQTPKHLITATGQRVTLRCSPRSGDLSVYWYQQSLDQGLQFLIQYYNGEERAKGNILERFSAQQFPDLHSELNLSSLELGDSALYFCASSASGRNSGANVLTFGAGSRLTVL.

V is TRBV19 and J is TRBJ2-7; 12 bases match TRBD2. Germline V gene lookup returns CDR1 LNHDA and CDR2 SQIVND (reference sequence). Unmatched junction bases numbered 4, after V lost 5 bases and J lost 2 bases. The CDR3 is made up of 15 amino acids. The CDR3 DNA reads as TGTGCCAGTAGTCTAGCGGGAGGGACAACCTACGAGCAGTACTTC. Its protein product is CASSLAGGTTYEQYF. Full variable domain (outside the CDR3, taken from reference TRBV19 and TRBJ2-7): DGGITQSPKYLFRKEGQNVTLSCEQNLNHDAMYWYRQDPGQGLRLIYYSQIVNDFQKGDIAEGYSVSREKKESFPLTVTSAQKNPTAFYLCASSLAGGTTYEQYFGPGTRLTVT.

This clone was observed a single time. This chain joins TRBV27 and TRBJ1-1; tentatively, D is TRBD1 (5 bases). Germline V lookup: CDR1 MNHEY, CDR2 SMNVEV (reference sequence). V lost 7 bases, J lost 1 base, and 13 bases lay in between. The CDR3 is 14 amino acids. The CDR3 bases are TGTGCCAGCACCCCGGGGGGGGAGAACACTGAAGCTTTCTTT. Amino acids: CASTPGGENTEAFF.

The rearrangement joins TRBV5-1 to TRBJ2-7, with 8 bases identical to TRBD1. V lost 3 bases and J lost 3; bases outside the gene matches: 5. CDR3 length: 14 residues. Germline loops: CDR1 SGHRS, CDR2 YFSETQ. The CDR3 nucleotides read TGCGCCAGCAGCTCGGGGGACAGGAGCTACGAGCAGTACTTC. This codes for CASSSGDRSYEQYF.

The J gene is TRBJ2-7, the V gene TRBV25-1, with D perhaps matching TRBD1 (5 bases). Germline V gene lookup returns CDR1 MGHDK and CDR2 SYGVNS. The CDR3 runs to 15 residues. V was shortened by 3 bases and J by 2 bases, with 14 bases between the two germline ends. In DNA form, the CDR3 reads TGTGCCAGCAGTGACTCAGGGAAGGTCCCCTACGAGCAGTACTTC. This translates into CASSDSGKVPYEQYF.

The rearrangement uses TRBV6-1 and TRBJ2-7, with TRBD1 identical over 8 bases. The V and J ends lost 5 bases and 9 bases, in that order; junction bases with no gene match: 3. This CDR3 comprises 11 residues. CDR1 and CDR2 (germline): MNHNS, SASEGT. The CDR3 reads CASSYGTGQYF. The CDR3 region has the DNA TGTGCCAGCAGTTACGGGACAGGGCAGTACTTC.

In this sample, this clone turned up once. The genes are TRBV9 and TRBJ1-2; TRBD1 matches 7 bases. The CDR3 length is 14 residues. The germline gives CDR1 SGDLS, CDR2 YYNGEE. V shed 3 bases and J 6 bases; nucleotides not matched to a gene: 8. CDR3 DNA sequence: TGTGCCAGCAGCGCAGAGGACAGGACGGATGGCTACACCTTC. This codes for CASSAEDRTDGYTF.

The chain employs TRBV9 and TRBJ1-5; D is possibly TRBD1 (6 bases). CDR3 size: 15 residues. V was trimmed by 3 bases and J by 0 bases, leaving 10 bases between them. The germline CDR1 and CDR2 sequences are SGDLS and YYNGEE. CDR3 amino acids: CASSGGTTSNQPQHF. The CDR3 nucleotides are TGTGCCAGCAGCGGGGGGACAACTAGCAATCAGCCCCAGCATTTT.

The chain has TRBV28 and TRBJ2-7, with 9 bases lining up with TRBD1. This CDR3 spans 15 amino acids. With V trimmed by 6 bases and J by 6 bases, 12 bases remained unmatched. Germline V CDR1 and CDR2: MDHEN, SYDVKM. The chain's CDR3 is CASRLPSGQGSEQYF. The CDR3, as DNA: TGTGCCAGCAGATTACCCTCGGGACAGGGCAGCGAGCAGTACTTC. The whole variable domain, remainder taken from reference TRBV28 and TRBJ2-7, is DVKVTQSSRYLVKRTGEKVFLECVQDMDHENMFWYRQDPGLGLRLIYFSYDVKMKEKGDIPEGYSVSREKKERFSLILESASTNQTSMYLCASRLPSGQGSEQYFGPGTRLTVT.

Of note for this clone: At one of its ends the junction is not consistent with the germline gene, which may arise from a read error. This rearrangement joins TRBV7-9 to TRBJ1-2; 7 bases agree with TRBD1. This CDR3 has 12 residues. The germline CDR1 and CDR2 sequences are SEHNR and FQNEAQ (reference sequence). CDR3 in amino acids: CSSSLPRQGNTF. The DNA of the CDR3 is TGTTCCAGCAGCCTGCCGAGACAGGGAAACACCTTC.

The V gene is TRBV19, the J gene TRBJ1-1; D remains unclear. The CDR3 contains 14 residues. Trimming took 1 base from V and 8 from J, leaving 14 bases between them. Germline CDR1 LNHDA, CDR2 SQIVND (reference sequence). CDR3 DNA: TGTGCCAGTAGTATAGGCTTTGAACGGGTCGAAGCTTTCTTT. Protein product: CASSIGFERVEAFF.

The V gene is TRBV7-2, the J gene TRBJ2-7; TRBD1 agrees at 8 bases. CDR3 size: 14 residues. The junction had 9 bases not matched to a gene; V was cut back by 7 bases and J by 4 bases. Looked up from germline, CDR1 is SGHTA and CDR2 is FQGNSA. CDR3 sequence reads: CASKRGTGEYEQYF. The DNA for the CDR3 is TGTGCCAGCAAAAGAGGGACAGGAGAATACGAGCAGTACTTC.

This clone was counted only a few times. The chain combines TRBV27 with TRBJ1-5; tentative D call: TRBD1 (5 bases). The CDR3 runs to 14 residues. The V and J ends lost 1 base and 4 bases respectively, with 8 bases between them. CDR1 MNHEY and CDR2 SMNVEV come from the germline V gene (reference sequence). The chain's CDR3 is CASSLWGANQPQHF. CDR3 nucleotide sequence: TGTGCCAGCAGTTTATGGGGCGCTAATCAGCCCCAGCATTTT.

This sequence joins TRBV11-2 and TRBJ1-2; maybe TRBD1 (5 bases). Per germline, CDR1 SGHAT and CDR2 FQNNGV. This CDR3 region has 13 residues. The V end lost 2 bases, the J end lost 10 bases, and 14 bases lay between the germline ends. CDR3 in amino acids: CASSLMTVEPYTF. The CDR3 DNA sequence: TGTGCCAGCAGCTTAATGACAGTCGAACCCTACACCTTC.